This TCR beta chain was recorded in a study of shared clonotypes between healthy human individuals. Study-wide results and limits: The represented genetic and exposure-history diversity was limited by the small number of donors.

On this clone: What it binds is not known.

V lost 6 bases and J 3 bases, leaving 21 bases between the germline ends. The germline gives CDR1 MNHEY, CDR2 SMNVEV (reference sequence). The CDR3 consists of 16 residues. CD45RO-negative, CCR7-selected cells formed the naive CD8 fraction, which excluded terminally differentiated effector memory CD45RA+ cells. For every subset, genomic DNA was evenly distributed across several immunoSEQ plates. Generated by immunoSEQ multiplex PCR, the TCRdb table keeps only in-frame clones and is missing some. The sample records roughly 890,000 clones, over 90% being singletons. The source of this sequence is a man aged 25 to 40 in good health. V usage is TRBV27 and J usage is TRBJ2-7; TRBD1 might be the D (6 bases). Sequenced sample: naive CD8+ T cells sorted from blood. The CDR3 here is CASSLTQGRIDYEQYF. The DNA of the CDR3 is TGTGCCAGCAGCCTCACCCAGGGGCGCATCGACTACGAGCAGTACTTC.